The present T cell receptor (beta chain) was sequenced within a study of post-analysis software for immune sequencing data. Across the whole study: Relapsing-remitting, secondary progressive and progressive-relapsing multiple sclerosis were all included among the disease courses.

Presence of unique molecular identifiers characterized the TCR beta cDNA libraries. TCRdb ran MiXCR on the PCR reads and lists one entry per CDR3 protein. The sample consists of 650,000 to 900,000 distinct CDR3 sequences, roughly 50% of them appearing once. This clonotype was counted between two and nine times. Its antigen is not known. General study findings and limits: Normalized Chao1 diversity was significantly reduced in patients versus controls.

This clonotype was obtained from a girl under 18 with multiple sclerosis. The sequenced sample was blood.

The CDR3 sequence: CASSFTGKTFGGANVLTF. The CDR3 coding sequence is TGTGCCAGCAGCTTCACAGGGAAAACTTTCGGTGGGGCCAACGTCCTGACTTTC. The rearrangement links TRBV7-2 to TRBJ2-6; perhaps TRBD1 as D (6 bases). There are 18 residues in the CDR3. Germline V gene lookup returns CDR1 SGHTA and CDR2 FQGNSA. V lost 3 bases to trimming and J lost 3 bases, with 18 bases between them.